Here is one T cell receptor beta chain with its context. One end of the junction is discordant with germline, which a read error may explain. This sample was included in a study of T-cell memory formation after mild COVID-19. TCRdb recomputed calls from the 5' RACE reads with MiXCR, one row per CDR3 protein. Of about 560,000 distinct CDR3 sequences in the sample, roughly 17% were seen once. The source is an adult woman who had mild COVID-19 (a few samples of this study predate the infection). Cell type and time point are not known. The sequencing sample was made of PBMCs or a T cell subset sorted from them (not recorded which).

CDR3 amino acids: CAGSRGTGWSTDTQYF. For the CDR3, the DNA is TGCGCCGGCAGTCGCGGGACAGGGTGGAGCACAGATACGCAGTATTTT. The chain uses TRBV5-1 and TRBJ2-3; 9 bases fit TRBD1. The CDR3 extends over 16 amino acids. Germline assignment: CDR1 SGHRS and CDR2 YFSETQ.